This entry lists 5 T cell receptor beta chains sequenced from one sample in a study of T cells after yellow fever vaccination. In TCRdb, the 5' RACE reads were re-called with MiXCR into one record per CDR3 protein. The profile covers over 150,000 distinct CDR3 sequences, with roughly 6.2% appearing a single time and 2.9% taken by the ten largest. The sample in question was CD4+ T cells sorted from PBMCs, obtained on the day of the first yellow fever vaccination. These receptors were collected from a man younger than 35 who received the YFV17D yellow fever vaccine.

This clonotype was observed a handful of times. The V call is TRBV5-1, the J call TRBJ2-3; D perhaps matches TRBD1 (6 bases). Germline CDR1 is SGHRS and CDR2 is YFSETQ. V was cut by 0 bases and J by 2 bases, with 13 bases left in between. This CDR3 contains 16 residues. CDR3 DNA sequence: TGCGCCAGCAGCTTGGTCCGGGACAAAAACACAGATACGCAGTATTTT. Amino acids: CASSLVRDKNTDTQYF.

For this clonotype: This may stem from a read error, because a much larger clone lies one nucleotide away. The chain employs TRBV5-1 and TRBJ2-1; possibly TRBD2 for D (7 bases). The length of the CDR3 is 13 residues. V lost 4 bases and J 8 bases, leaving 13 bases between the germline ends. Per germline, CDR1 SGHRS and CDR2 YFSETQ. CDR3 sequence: CASSPGGDDEQFF. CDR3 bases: TGCGCCAGCAGCCCGGGGGGCGATGATGAGCAGTTCTTC.

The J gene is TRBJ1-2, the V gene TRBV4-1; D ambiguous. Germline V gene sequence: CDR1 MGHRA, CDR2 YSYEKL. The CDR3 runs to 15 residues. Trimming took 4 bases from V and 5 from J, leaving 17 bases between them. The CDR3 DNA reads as TGCGCCAGCAGCCCCGGTCGGGCAACGCGTTATGGCTACACCTTC. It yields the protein CASSPGRATRYGYTF.

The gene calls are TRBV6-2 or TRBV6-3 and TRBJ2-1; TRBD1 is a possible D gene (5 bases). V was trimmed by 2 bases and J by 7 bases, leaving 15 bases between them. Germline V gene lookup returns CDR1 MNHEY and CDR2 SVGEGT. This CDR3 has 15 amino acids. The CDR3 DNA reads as TGTGCCAGCAGTTACCCCTTGGCAGGGCGGAATGAGCAGTTCTTC. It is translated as CASSYPLAGRNEQFF.

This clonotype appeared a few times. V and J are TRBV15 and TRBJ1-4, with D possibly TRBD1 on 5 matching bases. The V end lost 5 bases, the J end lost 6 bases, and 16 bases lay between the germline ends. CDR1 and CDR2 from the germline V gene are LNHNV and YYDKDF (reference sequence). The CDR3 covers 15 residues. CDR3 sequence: CATSGSQGWDEKLFF. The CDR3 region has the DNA TGTGCCACCAGCGGATCCCAGGGTTGGGATGAAAAACTGTTTTTT.